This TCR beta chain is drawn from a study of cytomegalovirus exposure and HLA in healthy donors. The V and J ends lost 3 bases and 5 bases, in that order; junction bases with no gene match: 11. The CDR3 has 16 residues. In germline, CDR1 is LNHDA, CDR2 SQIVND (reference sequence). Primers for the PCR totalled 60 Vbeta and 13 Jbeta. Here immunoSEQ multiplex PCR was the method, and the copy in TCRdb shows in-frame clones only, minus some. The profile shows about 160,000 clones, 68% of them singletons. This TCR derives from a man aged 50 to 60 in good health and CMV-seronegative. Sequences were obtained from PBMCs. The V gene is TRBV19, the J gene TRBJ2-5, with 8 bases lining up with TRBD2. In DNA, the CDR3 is TGTGCCAGTAGTATGGATCCAGCGGGGGTTCGGGAGACCCAGTACTTC. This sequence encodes CASSMDPAGVRETQYF.